The clone carrying this T cell receptor (beta chain) was seen more than once but under ten times. Trimming shortened V by 0 bases and J by 5 bases, and 10 bases separated the two germline ends. From germline, CDR1 is SGHRS and CDR2 YFSETQ. The length of the CDR3 is 14 residues. TCRdb processed the 5' RACE reads anew with MiXCR; each CDR3 protein has one entry. Of about 310,000 distinct CDR3 sequences listed, less than 4.5% were seen once; the top ten hold about a quarter. The sample belongs to a study of T cells after yellow fever vaccination. This chain uses TRBV5-1 with TRBJ2-3; D is possibly TRBD2 (5 bases). The clonotype was recovered from a man between 18 and 29 years old who received the YFV17D yellow fever vaccine. The specimen was PBMCs, collected on the day of the yellow fever booster vaccination. This CDR3 reads CASSLASEVDTQYF. For the CDR3, the DNA is TGCGCCAGCAGCTTGGCCTCGGAGGTAGATACGCAGTATTTT.